These T cell receptor beta chains were read from a single sample in a study of cytomegalovirus exposure and HLA in healthy donors. Method: immunoSEQ multiplex PCR; TCRdb's copy keeps in-frame clones and lacks some. The table shows about 130,000 clones, with approximately 84% occurring only once. Sequenced sample: PBMCs. The receptors were sampled from a man aged 25 to 40 in good health and CMV-seropositive. CDR3s leave out the opening cysteine and the closing phenylalanine or tryptophan. Only some rows state a clone size, as once, few, many or a class for expanded clones.

v_call: TRBV4-2
clone_size: few
cdr3_aa: ASSPRTGLYGYT

v_call: TRBV9
clone_size: once
cdr3_aa: ASSLTSGGANTGELF

v_call: TRBV10-3
clone_size: .
cdr3_aa: ATGTGDTEAF

v_call: TRBV7-9
clone_size: .
cdr3_aa: ASSSMLMRANEKLF

v_call: TRBV6-6
clone_size: .
cdr3_aa: ASSPGANGETQY

v_call: TRBV6-5
clone_size: .
cdr3_aa: ASSRGTGDEAF

v_call: TRBV27
clone_size: once
cdr3_aa: ASSSAREGGELF

v_call: TRBV2
clone_size: .
cdr3_aa: ASSGTGGDVDTQY

v_call: TRBV29-1
clone_size: few
cdr3_aa: SVGSGNTIY

v_call: TRBV10-1
clone_size: .
cdr3_aa: ASSDLGLESINTQY

v_call: TRBV11-2
clone_size: few
cdr3_aa: ASSPNRDTEAF

v_call: TRBV4-1
clone_size: .
cdr3_aa: ASSQTGQSGNTIY

v_call: TRBV7-9
clone_size: .
cdr3_aa: ASSPSFLSGQGNYEQY

v_call: TRBV6-6
clone_size: .
cdr3_aa: ASSYRGGRGYEQY

v_call: TRBV5-4
clone_size: .
cdr3_aa: ASSYREGNYGYT

v_call: TRBV5-1
clone_size: .
cdr3_aa: ASSFSGTEAF

v_call: TRBV5-8
clone_size: .
cdr3_aa: ASSLRGRQETQY

v_call: TRBV9
clone_size: once
cdr3_aa: ASSVGSYTYEQY

v_call: TRBV12-1
clone_size: .
cdr3_aa: ASPWGGGETQY

v_call: TRBV25-1
clone_size: .
cdr3_aa: ASTAGFSTGELF

v_call: TRBV4-3
clone_size: .
cdr3_aa: ASSQTSGGTSGGELF

v_call: TRBV19
clone_size: .
cdr3_aa: ASRLVGGLLISSDSPLH

v_call: TRBV6-5
clone_size: .
cdr3_aa: ASGYSGQGDQPQH

v_call: TRBV6-5
clone_size: .
cdr3_aa: AISGASGSKNTQY

v_call: TRBV9
clone_size: .
cdr3_aa: ASSPAGRTGLYNEQF

v_call: TRBV18
clone_size: few
cdr3_aa: ASSPTGASGYT

v_call: TRBV7-2
clone_size: .
cdr3_aa: ASSFWTGGKGGELF

v_call: TRBV9
clone_size: once
cdr3_aa: ASSPTGGIREQY

v_call: TRBV9
clone_size: .
cdr3_aa: ASSAETGGWQTQY

v_call: TRBV19
clone_size: .
cdr3_aa: ASSISRDRTYEQY

v_call: TRBV5-1
clone_size: .
cdr3_aa: ASSLKQDPYEQY

v_call: TRBV10-3
clone_size: once
cdr3_aa: AISESFGYEQY